These 13 T cell receptor beta chains originate from one sample sequenced in a study of blood T cell repertoires in COVID-19. The protocol was immunoSEQ multiplex PCR, while the TCRdb copy is restricted to in-frame clones and leaves out a portion. The sample includes roughly 220,000 clones, around 84% seen only once; the top ten take around 2.7%. Specimen: peripheral blood. The receptors shown here come from a man between 60 and 75 years old with acute or convalescent COVID-19.

The chain couples TRBV7-2 to TRBJ2-5, with TRBD2 matching 16 bases. Germline V gene data show CDR1 as SGHTA and CDR2 as FQGNSA. The CDR3 sequence is 17 residues long. J lost 2 bases, V lost 4 bases, and 4 bases had no gene match. For the CDR3, the DNA is TGTGCCAGCAGCTCGCCGGGACTAGCGGGGGGGCAAGAGACCCAGTACTTC. Residues: CASSSPGLAGGQETQYF.

This chain joins TRBV3-1 (or the pseudogene TRBV3-2) and TRBJ1-1; no clear D gene. The V end lost 7 bases, the J end lost 3 bases, and 15 bases lay between the germline ends. Germline values: CDR1 LGHDT, CDR2 YNNKEL (reference sequence). The CDR3 runs 14 residues. CDR3 loop: CASTPDLRDTEAFF. The CDR3 DNA follows: TGTGCCAGCACCCCGGACCTGAGGGACACTGAAGCTTTCTTT.

This chain joins TRBV7-3 and TRBJ1-2, with TRBD1 as a possible D gene (5 bases). The CDR3 consists of 12 residues. Germline lookup yields CDR1 SGHTA and CDR2 FQGTGA. Trimming removed 5 bases at V and 10 bases at J, with 14 bases between. This CDR3 reads CASSPVPGVYTF. For the CDR3, the DNA is TGTGCCAGCAGCCCCGTCCCGGGGGTCTACACCTTC.

The CDR3 DNA follows: TGTGCCAGCAGCCTTTACCCCGACAGAATGAACATTCAGTACTTC. Its protein is CASSLYPDRMNIQYF. The rearrangement uses TRBV5-5 and TRBJ2-4, with D perhaps matching TRBD1 (5 bases). V was pared by 4 bases and J by 7 bases, with 18 bases between. The CDR3 is 15 amino acids. Germline V CDR1 and CDR2: SGHKS, YYEKEE (reference sequence).

The gene calls are TRBV2 and TRBJ1-4; 7 positions agree with TRBD1. The V and J ends lost 4 bases and 4 bases, in that order; junction bases with no gene match: 6. CDR3 size: 15 residues. Germline CDR1 reads SNHLY; CDR2 reads FYNNEI. CDR3 loop: CASSVDRDRNEKLFF. The DNA for the CDR3 is TGTGCCAGCAGTGTTGACAGGGACCGTAATGAAAAACTGTTTTTT.

V is TRBV5-1 and J is TRBJ1-1; possibly TRBD1 for D (6 bases). With 3 bases removed from V and 13 bases from J, the gap between germline ends came to 16 bases. The V gene's germline CDR1 is SGHRS and CDR2 YFSETQ. The CDR3 runs to 12 residues. For the CDR3, the DNA is TGCGCCAGCAGCTCGGGACAACGCGTCGTTTTCTTT. Residues: CASSSGQRVVFF.

CDR3 bases: TGTGCCAGTAGTAAGGGGGGGCTACCGGGAAACACCATATATTTT. It encodes CASSKGGLPGNTIYF. The chain couples TRBV19 to TRBJ1-3, with D perhaps TRBD1 (6 bases). Germline CDR1 LNHDA, CDR2 SQIVND (reference sequence). V dropped 4 bases and J dropped 4 bases, with 14 bases sitting between them. This CDR3 comprises 15 residues.

The chain employs TRBV24-1 and TRBJ1-2, with TRBD1 identical over 9 bases. The germline gives CDR1 KGHDR, CDR2 SFDVKD. CDR3 length equals 14 residues. V lost 7 bases to trimming and J lost 3 bases; unmatched junction nucleotides: 5. This CDR3 reads CATSPGQGYYGYTF. CDR3 DNA: TGTGCCACCAGCCCGGGACAGGGATACTATGGCTACACCTTC.

The J gene is TRBJ1-1, the V gene TRBV28; tentative D call: TRBD1 (5 bases). V lost 3 bases and J lost 4, with 18 bases in between. The germline CDR1 and CDR2 sequences are MDHEN and SYDVKM. CDR3 length equals 16 residues. CDR3 sequence reads: CASSFIQAGWSTEAFF. In nucleotides, the CDR3 is TGTGCCAGCAGTTTCATACAGGCAGGCTGGAGCACTGAAGCTTTCTTT.

The chain carries TRBV2 and TRBJ2-7; weak D call: TRBD2 (5 bases). CDR3 length: 14 amino acids. V lost 10 bases and J 2 bases, leaving 18 bases between the germline ends. Germline CDR1 is SNHLY and CDR2 is FYNNEI. The CDR3 nucleotides read TGTGCCACTAACGGAGAGGGATTCCCCTACGAGCAGTACTTC. The encoded protein is CATNGEGFPYEQYF.

The CDR3 is CASSDPAGGLYTGELFF. CDR3 in DNA: TGTGCCAGCAGTGACCCAGCGGGGGGGCTGTACACCGGGGAGCTGTTTTTT. The chain uses TRBV2 and TRBJ2-2, with TRBD2 matching over 10 bases. The CDR3 spans 17 residues. Germline values: CDR1 SNHLY, CDR2 FYNNEI. V dropped 3 bases and J dropped 3; count of bases not matched to a gene: 7.

The CDR3, as DNA: TGTGCCAGCACCACCGGGGTCGTAATAGCCGGGGAGCTGTTTTTT. This translates into CASTTGVVIAGELFF. The V call is TRBV6-5, the J call TRBJ2-2, with a weak D call TRBD2 (5 bases). This CDR3 region has 15 residues. Germline V gene data show CDR1 as MNHEY and CDR2 as SVGAGI. V was cut by 7 bases and J by 6 bases, with 18 bases left in between.

This clone was detected many times. The V and J genes are TRBV7-6 and TRBJ1-4; the D gene is possibly TRBD1 (5 bases). V dropped 1 base and J dropped 7 bases, with 22 bases sitting between them. The germline V gene has CDR1 SGHVS and CDR2 FNYEAQ. The CDR3 consists of 18 residues. In DNA form, the CDR3 reads TGTGCCAGCAGCTTAGACTCCCCCCAGGGTTCCTCCTTTGAAAAACTGTTTTTT. The encoded protein is CASSLDSPQGSSFEKLFF.